This entry is about one T cell receptor beta chain. Its antigen remains unidentified. The input lacks base qualities; no much larger clone sits a single base away. This record comes from a study of blood T cell repertoires in COVID-19 (dated by TCRdb to the early 2020s). About the full investigation: Collaborator samples came from the United States, Italy and Spain and covered acute and convalescent phases of COVID-19. The material from the prospective study consisted of cDNA or gDNA derived from T cells, B-cell-depleted T cells, or PBMCs. Deeply sampled blood TCRbeta repertoires from subjects exposed to, actively infected with, or recovered from COVID-19 were included in the dataset. The repertoires were released in a freely available public database intended as a resource for research on the immune response to SARS-CoV-2. Samples were obtained from the ongoing ImmuneRACE study (first 160 participants) and from 1,000 to 1,500 subjects provided by 6 global collaborators. Sample metadata almost always included a de-identified subject ID, COVID-19 status, age in years and sex. Where available, HLA class I and class II types were taken from metadata supplied by the sample provider and were not determined by assay-based typing.

The research as a whole found: The amount of clinical and demographic metadata varied by source and participant and was provided uncurated.

TCRbeta CDR3 regions were amplified from genomic DNA by means of the immunoSEQ Assay, a bias-controlled multiplex PCR. The authors processed their data as follows. The number of nucleated cells in each sample was estimated by amplification of reference gene primers within the assay. To quantify the absolute abundance of each unique TCRbeta CDR3 rearrangement, sequence reads were collapsed and filtered. Productive Simpson clonality was computed per sample as the square root of Simpson's diversity index over productive rearrangements. This immuneACCESS table, as held by TCRdb, lists in-frame sequences with V and J called but not all clones. Of the missing ones, under half trace to an unresolved V gene in checked studies; the others have no known cause. Clonal size and the V and J genes are those of that table, whereas D and trimming came from the DNA. The sample profile shows 150,000 to 180,000 clones; 70% to 85% of them were found once. Jointly, the top ten make up 25% to 35% of the sample.

Collaborating institutions collected whole blood in K2EDTA tubes following their own protocols. For TCRbeta analysis, collaborators shipped samples as frozen whole blood, isolated PBMCs, or DNA extracted from either of those sample types. For CDR1 and CDR2, the germline V gene lists ENHRY and SYGVKD. From cysteine to phenylalanine, the CDR3 is 15 amino acids long. Here the CDR3 DNA is all that survives: 45 bases in frame from base 1. V is shortened by 3 bases, J by 1 base, and the region joining them spans 12 bases. The V and J genes are TRBV10-3 and TRBJ1-2; no D gene can be assigned with confidence. This TCR was sampled from a woman between 55 and 75 years old with acute or convalescent COVID-19. Sequencing input: peripheral blood. The nucleotide sequence is given as TGTGCCATCAGTGAATCAACAGCTGATAACTATGGCTACACCTTC. The encoded protein is CAISESTADNYGYTF.